The rows below give T cell receptor beta chains drawn from one sample of a study of blood T cell repertoires in COVID-19. Repertoires were generated with immunoSEQ multiplex PCR, while TCRdb's copy carries only in-frame clones and drops some. The sample consists of 200,000 or so clones, 80% to 90% of them appearing once. The sequencing sample was made of peripheral blood. Every receptor here comes from a man in his 70s with active or convalescent COVID-19. Both conserved end residues are part of each CDR3. D genes are given only for firm matches. Rows may omit the clone size; those that give it use once, few, many or a size class.

cdr3_length: 13
clone_size: NA
d_call: NA
v_call: TRBV10-1
j_call: TRBJ1-2
cdr3_aa: CASSDDSNYGYTF
cdr3_nt: TGCGCCAGCAGTGATGACAGCAACTATGGCTACACCTTC

cdr3_length: 13
clone_size: once
d_call: NA
v_call: TRBV5-4
j_call: TRBJ2-5
cdr3_aa: CASTLPGRETQYF
cdr3_nt: TGTGCCAGCACCCTTCCAGGGAGGGAGACCCAGTACTTC

cdr3_length: 17
clone_size: few
d_call: NA
v_call: TRBV5-1
j_call: TRBJ2-6
cdr3_aa: CASSLPVGASGANVLTF
cdr3_nt: TGCGCCAGCAGCCTCCCAGTTGGGGCCTCTGGGGCCAACGTCCTGACTTTC

cdr3_length: 13
clone_size: NA
d_call: NA
v_call: TRBV28
j_call: TRBJ1-2
cdr3_aa: CASNLPPNYGYTF
cdr3_nt: TGTGCCAGCAATCTCCCCCCTAACTATGGCTACACCTTC

cdr3_length: 16
clone_size: NA
d_call: NA
v_call: TRBV16
j_call: TRBJ1-3
cdr3_aa: CASSQSPGTSGNTIYF
cdr3_nt: TGTGCCAGCAGCCAATCACCAGGAACCTCTGGAAACACCATATATTTT

cdr3_length: 13
clone_size: NA
d_call: TRBD2
v_call: TRBV29-1
j_call: TRBJ2-5
cdr3_aa: CSVDRGGGQTQYF
cdr3_nt: TGCAGCGTGGACCGGGGCGGGGGGCAGACCCAGTACTTC

cdr3_length: 12
clone_size: NA
d_call: NA
v_call: TRBV27
j_call: TRBJ2-3
cdr3_aa: CASRLSPDRLNF
cdr3_nt: TGTGCCAGCAGACTCAGTCCGGACAGATTAAATTTT

cdr3_length: 14
clone_size: NA
d_call: TRBD1
v_call: TRBV28
j_call: TRBJ2-3
cdr3_aa: CASSSDRAWYTQYF
cdr3_nt: TGTGCCAGCAGTTCGGACAGGGCTTGGTATACGCAGTATTTT

cdr3_length: 16
clone_size: NA
d_call: NA
v_call: TRBV28
j_call: TRBJ1-5
cdr3_aa: CASQQGRILANQPQHF
cdr3_nt: TGTGCCAGCCAACAGGGAAGGATTTTGGCCAATCAGCCCCAGCATTTT

cdr3_length: 15
clone_size: NA
d_call: TRBD1
v_call: TRBV27
j_call: TRBJ2-3
cdr3_aa: CASTLRTGGEDTQYF
cdr3_nt: TGTGCCAGCACTTTACGGACAGGGGGGGAAGATACGCAGTATTTT

cdr3_length: 14
clone_size: NA
d_call: TRBD1
v_call: TRBV7-2
j_call: TRBJ1-2
cdr3_aa: CASSLAEGAGGYTF
cdr3_nt: TGTGCCAGCAGCTTAGCGGAGGGGGCCGGGGGCTACACCTTC

cdr3_length: 15
clone_size: NA
d_call: NA
v_call: TRBV24-1
j_call: TRBJ2-5
cdr3_aa: CAFAGGRHRQETQYF
cdr3_nt: TGTGCCTTTGCCGGGGGACGCCACAGACAAGAGACCCAGTACTTC

cdr3_length: 15
clone_size: NA
d_call: NA
v_call: TRBV4-1
j_call: TRBJ2-1
cdr3_aa: CASSQDREVLNEQFF
cdr3_nt: TGCGCCAGCAGCCAAGATCGGGAAGTTCTAAATGAGCAGTTCTTC

cdr3_length: 15
clone_size: NA
d_call: TRBD2
v_call: TRBV6-5
j_call: TRBJ2-4
cdr3_aa: CASSYGGGGSIIQYF
cdr3_nt: TGTGCCAGCAGTTACGGGGGGGGTGGTTCGATAATTCAGTACTTC

cdr3_length: 13
clone_size: once
d_call: NA
v_call: TRBV12-3/TRBV12-4
j_call: TRBJ2-7
cdr3_aa: CASSTPRGGEQYF
cdr3_nt: TGTGCCAGCAGCACGCCTAGGGGAGGCGAGCAGTACTTC

cdr3_length: 13
clone_size: NA
d_call: NA
v_call: TRBV2
j_call: TRBJ1-2
cdr3_aa: CASSVGTNYGYTF
cdr3_nt: TGTGCCAGCAGTGTCGGGACTAACTATGGCTACACCTTC

cdr3_length: 11
clone_size: NA
d_call: NA
v_call: TRBV9
j_call: TRBJ2-3
cdr3_aa: CASSAVNTQYF
cdr3_nt: TGTGCCAGCAGCGCAGTTAATACGCAGTATTTT

cdr3_length: 12
clone_size: once
d_call: NA
v_call: TRBV6-2/TRBV6-3
j_call: TRBJ2-1
cdr3_aa: CASSYLHNEQFF
cdr3_nt: TGTGCCAGCAGTTACCTCCACAATGAGCAGTTCTTC

cdr3_length: 13
clone_size: NA
d_call: TRBD2
v_call: TRBV19
j_call: TRBJ2-5
cdr3_aa: CASSRGREETQYF
cdr3_nt: TGTGCCAGTAGTCGGGGGAGGGAAGAGACCCAGTACTTC

cdr3_length: 14
clone_size: NA
d_call: TRBD2
v_call: TRBV3-1/TRBV3-2
j_call: TRBJ2-2
cdr3_aa: CASSNSGRAGELFF
cdr3_nt: TGTGCCAGCAGCAATAGCGGGAGGGCCGGGGAGCTGTTTTTT